This TCR beta chain was identified in a study of blood T cell repertoires in COVID-19. Turning to the study itself: Sites across the United States, Italy and Spain contributed samples from acute and convalescent COVID-19.

Per the original data handling: Amplification of reference gene primers was used by the study to estimate nucleated cell counts. The data were produced by immunoSEQ multiplex PCR, yet TCRdb's version contains in-frame clones alone and is incomplete. From that table come the V and J calls and clone size; the DNA was used to work out D and trimming. The sample shows 250,000 to 350,000 clones, less than 90% of them seen only once. CDR1 is LGHNA and CDR2 is YSLEER in the germline V gene. There are 15 residues in the CDR3. V lost 6 bases, J lost 2 bases, and 13 bases lay in between. Participants were aged about 18 to 95 years, lived in some 23 US areas, and enrolled virtually. This clone was counted a single time.

This clonotype originated in a woman aged 45-65 years who had recovered from COVID-19. Material for sequencing was PBMCs or T cells enriched from blood (not recorded which). The rearrangement joins TRBV4-3 to TRBJ2-2; a possible D gene is TRBD2 (6 bases). The CDR3 DNA is TGCGCCAGCAGATACCAGGCGGGAAACACCGGGGAGCTGTTTTTT. Protein sequence: CASRYQAGNTGELFF.